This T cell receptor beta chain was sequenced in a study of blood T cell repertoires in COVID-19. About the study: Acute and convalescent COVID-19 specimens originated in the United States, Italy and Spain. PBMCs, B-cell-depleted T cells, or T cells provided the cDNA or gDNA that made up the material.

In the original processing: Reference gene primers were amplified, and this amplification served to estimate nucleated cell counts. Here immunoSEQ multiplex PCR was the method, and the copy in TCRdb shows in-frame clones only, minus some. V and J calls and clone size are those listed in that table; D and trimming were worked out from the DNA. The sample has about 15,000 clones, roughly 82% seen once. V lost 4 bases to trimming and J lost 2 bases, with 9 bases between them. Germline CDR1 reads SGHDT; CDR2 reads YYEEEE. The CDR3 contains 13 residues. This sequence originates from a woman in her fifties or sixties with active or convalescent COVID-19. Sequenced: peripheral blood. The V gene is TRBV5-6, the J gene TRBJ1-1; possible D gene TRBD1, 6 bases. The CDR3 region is CASSPTGNTEAFF. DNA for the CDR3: TGTGCCAGCAGCCCGACAGGAAACACTGAAGCTTTCTTT.